What follows are 27 T cell receptor beta chains derived from one specimen sequenced in a study of STAT5B mutations in CD4+ large granular lymphocyte leukemia. The method was immunoSEQ multiplex PCR; TCRdb's version includes in-frame clones alone and lacks a portion of them. The repertoire includes approximately 33,000 clones, about 87% of them detected once, and roughly 0.95% sits in the top ten. Material for sequencing was CD4+ T cells from blood buffy coats. The receptors originated from a human donor in good health.

The rearrangement joins TRBV5-6 to TRBJ2-3; TRBD2 matches 8 bases. CDR1 is SGHDT, CDR2 YYEEEE, per germline. Trimming took 1 base from V and 5 from J; bases not matched to a gene: 12. The CDR3 contains 17 residues. The CDR3 reads CASSLHRSGKGIDTQYF. The DNA of the CDR3 is TGTGCCAGCAGCTTGCATCGTAGCGGGAAGGGTATAGATACGCAGTATTTT.

The chain links TRBV4-3 to TRBJ2-2, with 7 bases matching TRBD2. The CDR3 extends over 18 amino acids. V shed 5 bases and J 1 base; nucleotides not matched to a gene: 13. Germline-derived CDR1 and CDR2 are LGHNA and YSLEER. This CDR3 is CASSDPRIGGRNTGELFF. The CDR3 region has the DNA TGCGCCAGCAGCGACCCCCGCATTGGCGGGAGGAACACCGGGGAGCTGTTTTTT.

This clone was counted once. The V and J genes are TRBV11-2 and TRBJ1-2, with unresolved D. This CDR3 spans 13 amino acids. Deletions cut 6 bases from V and 3 bases from J, with 11 bases between. Germline loops: CDR1 SGHAT, CDR2 FQNNGV. The CDR3 region has the DNA TGTGCCAGCAGAAAGGGCGGGGACTATGGCTACACCTTC. It encodes CASRKGGDYGYTF.

The V and J genes are TRBV9 and TRBJ2-5, with TRBD2 identical over 7 bases. Germline values: CDR1 SGDLS, CDR2 YYNGEE. The ends lost 0 bases at V and 5 bases at J; junction bases unmatched: 7. This CDR3 has 15 residues. CDR3 amino acids: CASSVDAGEWETQYF. CDR3 bases: TGTGCCAGCAGCGTAGATGCGGGAGAGTGGGAGACCCAGTACTTC.

The genes are TRBV5-4 and TRBJ2-7, with TRBD2 matching over 9 bases. The V gene end was trimmed by 4 bases and the J gene end by 5 bases; junction bases not matched to a gene: 10. CDR3 length: 15 residues. Looked up from germline, CDR1 is SGHNT and CDR2 is YYREEE (reference sequence). Here the CDR3 DNA reads TGTGCCAGCAGCGACCGAGGACTAGCGCCCAACGAGCAGTACTTC. Translating it yields CASSDRGLAPNEQYF.

This clone was counted once. The rearrangement links TRBV25-1 to TRBJ1-2, with 7 bases aligning to TRBD1. The CDR3 is made up of 11 amino acids. Germline assignment: CDR1 MGHDK and CDR2 SYGVNS. The CDR3 coding sequence is TGTGCTTTGACAGGGTACTATGGCTACACCTTC. This gives the protein CALTGYYGYTF.

CDR3 nucleotide sequence: TGCGCCAGCAGCCAAGATCCCAATCAGCCCCAGCATTTT. It yields the protein CASSQDPNQPQHF. The chain couples TRBV4-3 to TRBJ1-5; no reliable D call. V gave up 0 bases and J gave up 3 bases, with 3 bases separating them. Per the germline V gene, CDR1 is LGHNA and CDR2 is YSLEER. The CDR3 length is 13 residues.

The rearrangement uses TRBV9 and TRBJ1-2; D may be TRBD1 (5 bases). V was pared by 0 bases and J by 8 bases, with 11 bases between. The CDR3 consists of 13 residues. The germline V gene has CDR1 SGDLS and CDR2 YYNGEE. This CDR3 reads CASSVERRGGYTF. In DNA form, the CDR3 reads TGTGCCAGCAGCGTAGAGAGGCGGGGCGGCTACACCTTC.

The chain uses TRBV5-5 and TRBJ1-2; the D is unclear. Per the germline V gene, CDR1 is SGHKS and CDR2 is YYEKEE (reference sequence). Trimming removed 1 base at V and 6 bases at J, with 7 bases between. CDR3 size: 12 residues. The CDR3, as DNA: TGTGCCAGCAGCTTGAGTTTTAATGGCTACACCTTC. This gives the protein CASSLSFNGYTF.

V is TRBV6-5 and J is TRBJ1-1; D gene unclear. Trimming took off 2 bases at V and 7 bases at J, with 14 bases between the two ends. Germline values: CDR1 MNHEY, CDR2 SVGAGI. The CDR3 has 14 amino acids. CDR3 protein: CASSYNRQDHEAFF. The CDR3 DNA is TGTGCCAGCAGTTACAATCGGCAGGACCATGAAGCTTTCTTT.

The chain uses TRBV19 and TRBJ2-1, with D possibly TRBD2 on 7 matching bases. The CDR3 length is 16 residues. CDR1 and CDR2 (germline): LNHDA, SQIVND (reference sequence). Trimming took off 5 bases at V and 7 bases at J, with 21 bases between the two ends. The CDR3 DNA reads TGTGCCAGTAGTTCCCGTGGGGGCGGGAGCTATAATGAGCAGTTCTTC. It is translated as CASSSRGGGSYNEQFF.

The rearrangement joins TRBV19 to TRBJ1-1; a possible D gene is TRBD1 (5 bases). Trimming took off 6 bases at V and 7 bases at J, with 15 bases between the two ends. This CDR3 spans 13 amino acids. The germline V gene encodes CDR1 LNHDA and CDR2 SQIVND (reference sequence). This chain's CDR3 is CASSYLGGNEAFF. As DNA, the CDR3 is TGTGCCAGTAGCTACCTGGGGGGAAATGAAGCTTTCTTT.

The rearrangement links TRBV7-9 to TRBJ1-2; D is uncertain. This CDR3 is built from 14 residues. Germline V lookup: CDR1 SEHNR, CDR2 FQNEAQ (reference sequence). V gave up 3 bases and J gave up 4 bases, with 12 bases separating them. CDR3 sequence (DNA): TGTGCCAGCAGCTTCGCCGAGTCGGGCTATGGCTACACCTTC. Residues: CASSFAESGYGYTF.

This clone has only one observation. The V and J genes are TRBV11-1 and TRBJ1-5; TRBD1 aligns across 7 bases. Losses at the gene ends were 1 base for V and 8 bases for J; bases not matched to a gene: 8. The CDR3 extends over 15 amino acids. Looked up from germline, CDR1 is SGHAT and CDR2 is FQDESV (reference sequence). The CDR3 DNA follows: TGTGCCAGCAGCTTAGTAGGACAGGCCTCGAAGCCCCAGCATTTT. As protein: CASSLVGQASKPQHF.

The V call is TRBV7-2, the J call TRBJ1-1, with TRBD1 matching 7 bases. CDR3 size: 15 residues. Per the germline V gene, CDR1 is SGHTA and CDR2 is FQGNSA. V lost 5 bases to trimming and J lost 4 bases; unmatched junction nucleotides: 10. The CDR3 nucleotides are TGTGCCAGCAGCCCCCGGGACAGTTTGTTCACTGAAGCTTTCTTT. Translated: CASSPRDSLFTEAFF.

The rearrangement uses TRBV5-6 and TRBJ2-1, with 10 positions matching TRBD2. The CDR3 spans 17 residues. V lost 2 bases, J lost 1 base, and 6 bases stayed unmatched. Germline CDR1 is SGHDT and CDR2 is YYEEEE. The CDR3 DNA is TGTGCCAGCAGCTTCAGGCTAGCGGGAGTTTCCTACAATGAGCAGTTCTTC. It translates to CASSFRLAGVSYNEQFF.

Concerning this clone: A read error may account for a junction end that differs from germline. The rearrangement uses TRBV29-1 and TRBJ1-2; a weak D match, TRBD1 (5 bases). This CDR3 comprises 13 residues. The germline V gene encodes CDR1 SQVTM and CDR2 ANQGSEA. The CDR3 region is CSVDPLSLDGGLF. DNA of the CDR3: TGCAGCGTTGACCCGTTGTCCCTAGACGGGGGACTCTTC.

This clone appeared once. V gene TRBV5-1 combines with J gene TRBJ1-5, with D possibly being TRBD1 (6 bases). V was cut by 0 bases and J by 0 bases, with 10 bases left in between. The CDR3 has 16 amino acids. The germline CDR1 and CDR2 sequences are SGHRS and YFSETQ. The CDR3 here is CASSLVGGLSNQPQHF. The CDR3 DNA reads as TGCGCCAGCAGCTTGGTGGGGGGGCTTAGCAATCAGCCCCAGCATTTT.

The chain couples TRBV30 to TRBJ2-5; the D is unclear. The V and J ends lost 1 base and 5 bases respectively, with 2 bases between them. Germline assignment: CDR1 GTSNPN and CDR2 SVGIG (reference sequence). The CDR3 runs 10 residues. CDR3: CAWSDETQYF. The CDR3 DNA is TGTGCCTGGAGTGACGAGACCCAGTACTTC.

The V and J genes are TRBV30 and TRBJ2-7; a possible D gene is TRBD2 (5 bases). V lost 4 bases and J lost 0, with 7 bases in between. CDR1 is GTSNPN and CDR2 is SVGIG in the germline V gene (reference sequence). CDR3 length: 12 residues. DNA for the CDR3: TGTGCCTGGATGGGGAGCTCCTACGAGCAGTACTTC. Amino acid sequence: CAWMGSSYEQYF.

V usage is TRBV19 and J usage is TRBJ2-1; 7 bases are a match to TRBD2. The trim removed 3 bases at V and 0 bases at J, leaving 8 bases unmatched. Germline assignment: CDR1 LNHDA and CDR2 SQIVND (reference sequence). The CDR3 spans 17 residues. The chain's CDR3 is CASSIQAAGVSYNEQFF. The CDR3 coding sequence is TGTGCCAGTAGTATTCAGGCCGCGGGGGTCTCCTACAATGAGCAGTTCTTC. Full variable domain (outside the CDR3, taken from reference TRBV19 and TRBJ2-1): DGGITQSPKYLFRKEGQNVTLSCEQNLNHDAMYWYRQDPGQGLRLIYYSQIVNDFQKGDIAEGYSVSREKKESFPLTVTSAQKNPTAFYLCASSIQAAGVSYNEQFFGPGTRLTVL.

The chain employs TRBV6-6 and TRBJ2-7; no clear D gene. This CDR3 has 14 amino acids. Germline V gene lookup returns CDR1 MNHNY and CDR2 SVGAGI (reference sequence). Trimming left V 8 bases short and J 1 base short, with 15 bases between. The CDR3 is CASALSAVSYEQYF. DNA for the CDR3: TGTGCCAGCGCGCTCTCGGCAGTGTCCTACGAGCAGTACTTC.

V gene TRBV7-9 combines with J gene TRBJ1-2, with D perhaps matching TRBD1 (5 bases). Trimming removed 3 bases at V and 4 bases at J, with 15 bases between. The CDR3 is 15 amino acids. The germline V gene encodes CDR1 SEHNR and CDR2 FQNEAQ (reference sequence). CDR3: CASSFSLGGVYGYTF. The CDR3 nucleotides are TGTGCCAGCAGCTTTTCCCTCGGAGGGGTCTATGGCTACACCTTC.

The rearrangement joins TRBV7-9 to TRBJ2-4; the D gene is possibly TRBD2 (5 bases). V dropped 1 base and J dropped 8 bases, with 6 bases sitting between them. The CDR3 extends over 12 amino acids. CDR1 SEHNR and CDR2 FQNEAQ come from the germline V gene (reference sequence). In DNA, the CDR3 is TGTGCCAGCAGCTTAGGAGGGTACATTCAGTACTTC. It is translated as CASSLGGYIQYF.

The genes are TRBV7-8 and TRBJ2-3; unclear D gene. This CDR3 region has 13 residues. Germline V gene data show CDR1 as SGHVS and CDR2 as FQNEAQ. V was trimmed by 5 bases and J by 2 bases, leaving 8 bases between them. The CDR3 region has the DNA TGTGCCAGCAGCGCGACCTACACAGATACGCAGTATTTT. Its protein is CASSATYTDTQYF.

The chain is built from TRBV4-1 and TRBJ1-1; 10 positions match TRBD1. Trimming removed 3 bases from V and 7 bases from J; junction bases left unmatched: 11. Germline V gene data show CDR1 as MGHRA and CDR2 as YSYEKL. This CDR3 has 16 amino acids. CDR3 sequence (DNA): TGCGCCAGCAGCCAGGGGGGACAGGGGCCTCTTAGTGAAGCTTTCTTT. Protein sequence: CASSQGGQGPLSEAFF.

The chain recombines TRBV2 with TRBJ2-1; D is unclear. The CDR3 length is 14 residues. Per the germline V gene, CDR1 is SNHLY and CDR2 is FYNNEI. The V end was cut by 0 bases, the J end by 0 bases, with 3 bases between. This chain's CDR3 is CASSEARSYNEQFF. The CDR3 DNA reads TGTGCCAGCAGTGAAGCGCGCTCCTACAATGAGCAGTTCTTC.